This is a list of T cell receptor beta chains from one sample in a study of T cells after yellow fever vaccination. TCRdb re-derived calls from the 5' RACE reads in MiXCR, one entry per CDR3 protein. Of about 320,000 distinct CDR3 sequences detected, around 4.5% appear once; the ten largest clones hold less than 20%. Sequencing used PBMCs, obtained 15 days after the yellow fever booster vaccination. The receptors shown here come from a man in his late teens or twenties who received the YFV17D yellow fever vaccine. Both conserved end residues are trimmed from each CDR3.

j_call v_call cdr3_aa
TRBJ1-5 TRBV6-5 ASSSWGGPYSNQPQH
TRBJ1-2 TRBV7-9 ASSTSPGAFYGYT
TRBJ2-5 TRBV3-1 ASSQVAAGVLKETQY
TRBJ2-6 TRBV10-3 AISDRRQMDTGANVLT
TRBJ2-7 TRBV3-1 ASSQYNLRGSYEQY
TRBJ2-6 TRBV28 ASQQGSSGANVLT
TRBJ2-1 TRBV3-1 ASSLMRGAYNEQF
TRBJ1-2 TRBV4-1 ASSQDAGLLLGYT
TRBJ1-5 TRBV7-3 ASSPTYGTGDQPQH
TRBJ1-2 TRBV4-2 ASSPDRGSNNGYT
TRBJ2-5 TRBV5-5 ASSLGRRYAETQY
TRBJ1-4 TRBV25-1 ASRRGPNEKLF
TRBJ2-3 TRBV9 ASSPHIAGASDTQY
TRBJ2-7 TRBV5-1 ASSLDTSYEQY
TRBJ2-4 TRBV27 ASSYGPTPNIQY
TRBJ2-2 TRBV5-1 ASSFHGRGPNTGELF
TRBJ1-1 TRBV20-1 SARDPGGTEAF
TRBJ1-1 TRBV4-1 ASSQDLGGGTEAF
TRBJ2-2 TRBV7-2 ASSQRMANTGELF
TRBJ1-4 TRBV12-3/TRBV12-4 ASKGPQGLGEKLF
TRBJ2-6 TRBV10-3 AIAAFQGADSGANVLT
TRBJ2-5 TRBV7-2 ASSFAGQGETQY
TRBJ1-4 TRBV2 ASSEQGHHEKLF
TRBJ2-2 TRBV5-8 ASSLPPGGGTGELF
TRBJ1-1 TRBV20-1 SAPDRGRWTEAF
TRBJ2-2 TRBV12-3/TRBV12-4 ASSHAGAGSNTGELF
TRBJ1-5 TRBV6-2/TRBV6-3 ASRSLQGNQPQH
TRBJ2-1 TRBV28 ASTLIDYNEQF
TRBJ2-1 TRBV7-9 ASSPWGGTSGSNEQF
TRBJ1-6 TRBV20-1 SARERGHSYNSPLH
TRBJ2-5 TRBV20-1 SASAPGTHFETQY
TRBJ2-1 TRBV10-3 AITGQGKGEQF
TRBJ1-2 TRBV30 AWSVHSRGYGGYT
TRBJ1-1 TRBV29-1 SVAGTEGTEAF
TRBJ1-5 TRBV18 ASSPGRGDQPQH
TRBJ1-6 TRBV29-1 SVSDRGPNSPLH
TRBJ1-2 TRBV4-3 ASSQDPQEAGTYGYT
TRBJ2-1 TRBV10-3 AITDRPSYNEQF
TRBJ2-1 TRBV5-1 ASSPRLGGELYNEQF
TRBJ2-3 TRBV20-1 SAKEGTGTDTQY
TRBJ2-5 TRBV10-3 AIRRGLAGAEETQY
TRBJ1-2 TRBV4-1 ASSQVMGEANYGYT
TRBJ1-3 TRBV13 ASSSTGERGNTIY
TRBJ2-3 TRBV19 ASSILQGVGGTDTQY
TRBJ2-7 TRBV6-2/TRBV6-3 ASSAGETWEQY
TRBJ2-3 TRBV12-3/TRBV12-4 ASSFAAGVGTDTQY
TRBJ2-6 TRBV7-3 ASSRFGVFPGANVLT
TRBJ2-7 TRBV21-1 ASNPYEQY
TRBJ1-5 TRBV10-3 AISGQVSNQPQH
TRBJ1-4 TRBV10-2 ASSDSRAEKLF
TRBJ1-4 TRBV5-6 ASSLFQGGEKLF
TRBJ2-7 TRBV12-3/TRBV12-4 ASSPPFHEQY
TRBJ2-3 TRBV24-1 ATSDFSSFTDTQY